Listed below are T cell receptor beta chains from one sample, sequenced in a study of identical twins. Via MiXCR, TCRdb re-called the 5' RACE reads, giving one row per CDR3 protein. The sample contains 150,000 or so distinct CDR3 sequences, 3.5% of which appear only once. Sequenced sample: memory T cells sorted from blood. The receptors derive from a young man in good health. The CDR3 runs from the conserved cysteine through the conserved F or W. The order of the fields is V gene, D gene, J gene, clone size, CDR3 protein, CDR3 DNA. D genes are given only for firm matches. Not all rows give a size; the values are once, few, many and, for expanded clones, a class.

TRBV7-8	-	TRBJ1-5	many	CASSRGGRNQPQHF	TGTGCCAGCAGCAGGGGGGGTCGGAATCAGCCCCAGCATTTT
TRBV20-1	-	TRBJ1-5	many	CSARDRGSSLGQPQHF	TGCAGTGCTAGAGATCGGGGCTCGAGTTTGGGTCAGCCCCAGCATTTT
TRBV5-5	-	TRBJ2-5	many	CASSLDVLSRETQYF	TGTGCCAGCAGCTTGGATGTCCTTTCCAGGGAGACCCAGTACTTC
TRBV4-2	-	TRBJ1-2	-	CASSPEAAQSYGYTF	TGTGCCAGCAGCCCTGAGGCAGCTCAATCCTATGGCTACACCTTC
TRBV9	-	TRBJ2-3	many	CASSPRGSADTQYF	TGTGCCAGCAGCCCCCGAGGGAGCGCCGATACGCAGTATTTT
TRBV7-2	-	TRBJ1-1	few	CASSLVISRKNTEAFF	TGTGCCAGCAGCTTAGTAATTAGTAGAAAGAACACTGAAGCTTTCTTT
TRBV5-1	-	TRBJ2-1	many	CASSPPGYNEQFF	TGCGCCAGCAGCCCCCCAGGCTACAATGAGCAGTTCTTC
TRBV24-1	-	TRBJ1-2	many	CATSDPGRTNYGYTF	TGTGCCACCAGTGACCCAGGACGGACAAACTATGGCTACACCTTC
TRBV11-2	-	TRBJ1-1	few	CASSLDGGRERVEGAFF	TGTGCCAGCAGCTTAGATGGGGGCAGGGAACGCGTTGAGGGAGCTTTCTTT
TRBV20-1	TRBD1	TRBJ2-1	many	CSAAVGTGDNEQFF	TGCAGTGCCGCGGTCGGGACAGGGGACAATGAGCAGTTCTTC
TRBV7-6	TRBD2	TRBJ2-4	many	CASSSSHLPGLKNIQYF	TGTGCCAGCAGCTCCTCCCATCTGCCGGGACTAAAGAACATTCAGTACTTC
TRBV7-9	-	TRBJ2-5	many	CALGGDQETQYF	TGTGCTCTCGGCGGGGATCAAGAGACCCAGTACTTC
TRBV20-1	-	TRBJ2-1	many	CSATPGLDPYNEQFF	TGCAGTGCTACACCGGGACTGGACCCTTACAATGAGCAGTTCTTC
TRBV30	-	TRBJ2-1	few	CAWSTSRPSANEQFF	TGTGCCTGGAGTACCTCCAGGCCTAGCGCTAATGAGCAGTTCTTC
TRBV24-1	TRBD2	TRBJ2-1	many	CATSGTSGRAGENEQFF	TGTGCCACCTCCGGGACTAGCGGGAGGGCCGGGGAAAATGAGCAGTTCTTC
TRBV5-1	-	TRBJ2-3	many	CASRGTVTTDTQYF	TGCGCCAGCAGGGGGACCGTAACAACAGATACGCAGTATTTT
TRBV30	-	TRBJ2-2	-	CAWSVLSGLNTGELFF	TGTGCCTGGAGTGTACTTTCGGGGCTCAACACCGGGGAGCTGTTTTTT
TRBV14	-	TRBJ2-2	many	CASSQIGGLAAGELFF	TGTGCCAGCAGCCAGATAGGGGGGCTAGCCGCCGGGGAGCTGTTTTTT
TRBV10-3	-	TRBJ2-3	few	CAIRRQDPTDTQYF	TGTGCCATCAGAAGACAGGACCCCACAGATACGCAGTATTTT
TRBV28	TRBD1	TRBJ1-5	few	CASSWTGVRQPQHF	TGTGCCAGCAGTTGGACAGGGGTTCGGCAGCCCCAGCATTTT
TRBV5-4	TRBD1	TRBJ2-7	many	CASSFGARGGDEQYF	TGTGCCAGCAGCTTCGGGGCGCGAGGGGGCGACGAGCAGTACTTC
TRBV4-2	-	TRBJ2-3	few	CASSQIGSDSSPGDTQYF	TGTGCCAGCAGCCAGATTGGGTCGGACAGCTCCCCAGGGGATACGCAGTATTTT
TRBV6-5	TRBD1	TRBJ2-5	many	CASSTRQGRETQYF	TGTGCCAGCAGTACTCGACAGGGGCGAGAGACCCAGTACTTC
TRBV6-2/TRBV6-3	-	TRBJ2-5	many	CASSYPREETQYF	TGTGCCAGCAGTTACCCCCGTGAGGAGACCCAGTACTTC
TRBV18	-	TRBJ1-1	many	CASSPQPNTEAFF	TGTGCCAGCTCACCACAGCCTAACACTGAAGCTTTCTTT
TRBV20-1	-	TRBJ1-1	many	CSARSGLNTEAFF	TGCAGTGCTAGATCGGGTCTGAACACTGAAGCTTTCTTT
TRBV3-1	-	TRBJ2-4	many	CASSRGGENIQYF	TGTGCCAGCAGCCGAGGAGGGGAAAACATTCAGTACTTC
TRBV10-3	-	TRBJ2-4	many	CAISGGGGSKNIQYF	TGTGCCATCAGTGGCGGGGGCGGCTCTAAAAACATTCAGTACTTC
TRBV7-2	-	TRBJ1-6	many	CASSFSGPLHF	TGTGCCAGCAGCTTCTCCGGACCCCTCCACTTT
TRBV25-1	TRBD2	TRBJ2-2	many	CASRRTTSGRPGELFF	TGTGCCAGCAGGAGAACCACTAGCGGGAGACCCGGGGAGCTGTTTTTT
TRBV18	-	TRBJ2-1	many	CASSLDSGDEQFF	TGTGCCAGCTCCTTGGACTCAGGGGATGAGCAGTTCTTC
TRBV4-1	TRBD1	TRBJ1-4	many	CASRRQGLNEKLFF	TGCGCCAGCAGAAGACAGGGGCTGAATGAAAAACTGTTTTTT
TRBV29-1	TRBD2	TRBJ2-1	many	CSVDVGSGSSYNEQFF	TGCAGCGTTGATGTAGGTAGCGGGAGCTCCTACAATGAGCAGTTCTTC
TRBV3-1	-	TRBJ2-1	many	CASSQDQAREQFF	TGTGCCAGCAGCCAAGATCAGGCGAGGGAGCAGTTCTTC
TRBV7-8	TRBD2	TRBJ2-5	many	CASSFFLREGLGTQYF	TGTGCCAGCAGCTTTTTCTTGCGGGAGGGGCTCGGGACCCAGTACTTC